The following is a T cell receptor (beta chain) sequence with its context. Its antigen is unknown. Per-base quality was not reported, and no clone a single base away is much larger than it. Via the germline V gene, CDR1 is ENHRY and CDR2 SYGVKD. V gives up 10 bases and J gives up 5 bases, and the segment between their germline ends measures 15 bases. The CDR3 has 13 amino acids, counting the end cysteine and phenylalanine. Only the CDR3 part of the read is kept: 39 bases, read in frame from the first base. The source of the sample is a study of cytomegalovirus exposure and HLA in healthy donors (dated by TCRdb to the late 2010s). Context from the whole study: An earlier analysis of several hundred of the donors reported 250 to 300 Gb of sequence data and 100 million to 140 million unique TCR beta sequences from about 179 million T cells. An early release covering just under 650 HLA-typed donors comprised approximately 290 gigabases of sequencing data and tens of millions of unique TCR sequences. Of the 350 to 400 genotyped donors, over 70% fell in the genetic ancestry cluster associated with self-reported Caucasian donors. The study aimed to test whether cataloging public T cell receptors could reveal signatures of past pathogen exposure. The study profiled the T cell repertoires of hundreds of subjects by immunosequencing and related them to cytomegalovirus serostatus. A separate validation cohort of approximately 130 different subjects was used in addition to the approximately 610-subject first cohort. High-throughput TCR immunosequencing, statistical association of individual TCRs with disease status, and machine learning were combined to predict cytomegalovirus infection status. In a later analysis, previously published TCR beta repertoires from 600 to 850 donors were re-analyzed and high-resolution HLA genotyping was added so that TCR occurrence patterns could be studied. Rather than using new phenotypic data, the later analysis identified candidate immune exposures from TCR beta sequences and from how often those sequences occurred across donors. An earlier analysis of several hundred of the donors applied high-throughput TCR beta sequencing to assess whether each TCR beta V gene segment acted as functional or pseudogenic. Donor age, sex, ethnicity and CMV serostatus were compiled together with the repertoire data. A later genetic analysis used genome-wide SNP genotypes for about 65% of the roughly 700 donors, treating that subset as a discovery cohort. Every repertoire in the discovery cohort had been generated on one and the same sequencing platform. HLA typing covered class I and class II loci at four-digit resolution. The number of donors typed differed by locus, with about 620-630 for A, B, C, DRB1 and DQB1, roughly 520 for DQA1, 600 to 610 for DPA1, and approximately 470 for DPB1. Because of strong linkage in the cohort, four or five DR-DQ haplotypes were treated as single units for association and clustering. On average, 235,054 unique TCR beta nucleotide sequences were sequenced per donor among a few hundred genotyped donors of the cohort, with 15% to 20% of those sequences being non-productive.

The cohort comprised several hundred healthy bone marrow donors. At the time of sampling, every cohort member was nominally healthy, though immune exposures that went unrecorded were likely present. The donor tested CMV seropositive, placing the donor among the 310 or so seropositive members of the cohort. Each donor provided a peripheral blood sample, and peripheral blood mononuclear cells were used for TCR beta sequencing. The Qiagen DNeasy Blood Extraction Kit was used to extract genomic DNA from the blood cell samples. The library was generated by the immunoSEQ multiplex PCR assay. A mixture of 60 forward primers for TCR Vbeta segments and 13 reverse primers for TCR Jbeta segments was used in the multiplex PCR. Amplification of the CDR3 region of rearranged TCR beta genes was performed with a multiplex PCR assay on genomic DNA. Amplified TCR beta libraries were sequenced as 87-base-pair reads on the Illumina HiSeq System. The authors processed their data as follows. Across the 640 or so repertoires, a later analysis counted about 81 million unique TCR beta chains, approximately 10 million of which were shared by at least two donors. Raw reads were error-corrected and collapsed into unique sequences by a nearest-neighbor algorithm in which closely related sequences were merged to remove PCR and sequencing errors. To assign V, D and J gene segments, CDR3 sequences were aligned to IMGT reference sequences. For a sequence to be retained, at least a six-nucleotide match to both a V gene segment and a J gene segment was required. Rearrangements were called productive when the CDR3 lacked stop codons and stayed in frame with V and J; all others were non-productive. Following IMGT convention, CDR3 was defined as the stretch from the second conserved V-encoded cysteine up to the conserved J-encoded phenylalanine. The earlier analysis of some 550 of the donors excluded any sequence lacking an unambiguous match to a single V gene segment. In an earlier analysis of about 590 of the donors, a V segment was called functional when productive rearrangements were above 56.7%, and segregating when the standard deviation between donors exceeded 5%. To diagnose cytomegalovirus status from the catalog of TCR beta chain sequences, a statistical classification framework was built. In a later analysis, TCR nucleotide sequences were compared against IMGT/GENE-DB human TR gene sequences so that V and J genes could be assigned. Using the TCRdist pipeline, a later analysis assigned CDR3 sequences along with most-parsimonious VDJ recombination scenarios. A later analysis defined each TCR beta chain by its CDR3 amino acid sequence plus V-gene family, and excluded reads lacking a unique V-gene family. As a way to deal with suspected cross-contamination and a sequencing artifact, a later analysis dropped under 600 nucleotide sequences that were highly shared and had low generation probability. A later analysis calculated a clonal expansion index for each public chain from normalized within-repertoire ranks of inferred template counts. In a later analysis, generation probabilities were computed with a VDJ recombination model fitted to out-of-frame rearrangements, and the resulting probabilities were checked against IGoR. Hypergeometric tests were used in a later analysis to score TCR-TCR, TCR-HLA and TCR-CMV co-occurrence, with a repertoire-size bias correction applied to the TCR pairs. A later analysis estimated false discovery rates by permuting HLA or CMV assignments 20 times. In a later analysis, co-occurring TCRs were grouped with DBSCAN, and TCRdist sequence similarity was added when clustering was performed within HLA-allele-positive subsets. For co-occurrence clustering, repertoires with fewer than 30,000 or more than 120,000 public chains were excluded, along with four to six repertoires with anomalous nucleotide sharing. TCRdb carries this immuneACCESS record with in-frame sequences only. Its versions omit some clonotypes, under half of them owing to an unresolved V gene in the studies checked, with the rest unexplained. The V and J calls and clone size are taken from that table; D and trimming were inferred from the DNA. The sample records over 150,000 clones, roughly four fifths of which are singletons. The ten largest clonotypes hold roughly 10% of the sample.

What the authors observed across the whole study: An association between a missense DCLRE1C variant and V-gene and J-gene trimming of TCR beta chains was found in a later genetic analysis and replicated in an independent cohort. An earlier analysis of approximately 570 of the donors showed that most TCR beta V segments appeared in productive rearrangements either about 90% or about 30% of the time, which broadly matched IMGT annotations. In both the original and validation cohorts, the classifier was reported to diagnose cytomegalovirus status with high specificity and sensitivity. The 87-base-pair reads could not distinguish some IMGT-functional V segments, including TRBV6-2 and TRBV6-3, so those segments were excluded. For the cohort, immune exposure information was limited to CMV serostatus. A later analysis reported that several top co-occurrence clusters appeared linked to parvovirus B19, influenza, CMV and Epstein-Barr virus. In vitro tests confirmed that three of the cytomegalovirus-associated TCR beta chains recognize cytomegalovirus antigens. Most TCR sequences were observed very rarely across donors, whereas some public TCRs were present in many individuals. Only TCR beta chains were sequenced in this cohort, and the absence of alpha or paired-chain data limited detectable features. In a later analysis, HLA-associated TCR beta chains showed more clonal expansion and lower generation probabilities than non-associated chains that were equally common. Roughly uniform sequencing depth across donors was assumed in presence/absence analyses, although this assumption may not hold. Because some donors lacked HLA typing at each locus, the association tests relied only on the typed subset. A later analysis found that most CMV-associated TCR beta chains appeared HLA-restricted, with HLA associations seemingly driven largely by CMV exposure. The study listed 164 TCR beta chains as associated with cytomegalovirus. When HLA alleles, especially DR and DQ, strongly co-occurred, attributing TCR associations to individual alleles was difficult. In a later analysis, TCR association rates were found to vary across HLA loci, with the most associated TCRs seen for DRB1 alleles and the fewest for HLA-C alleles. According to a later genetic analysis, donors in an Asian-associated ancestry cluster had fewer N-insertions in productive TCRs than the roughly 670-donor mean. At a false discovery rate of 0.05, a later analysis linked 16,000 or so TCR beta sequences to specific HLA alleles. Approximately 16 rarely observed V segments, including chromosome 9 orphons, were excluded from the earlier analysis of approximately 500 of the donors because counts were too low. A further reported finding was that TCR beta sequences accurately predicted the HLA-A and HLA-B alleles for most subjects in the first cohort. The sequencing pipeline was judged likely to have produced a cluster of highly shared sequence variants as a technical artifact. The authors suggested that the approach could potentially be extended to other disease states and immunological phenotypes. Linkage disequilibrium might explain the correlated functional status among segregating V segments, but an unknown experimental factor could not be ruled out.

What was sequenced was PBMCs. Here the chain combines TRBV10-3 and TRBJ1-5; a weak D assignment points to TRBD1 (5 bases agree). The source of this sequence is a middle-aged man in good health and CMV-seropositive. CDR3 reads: CATQRGTDQPQHF. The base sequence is TGTGCCACACAACGGGGGACGGATCAGCCCCAGCATTTT.